These 10 T cell receptor beta chains originate from one sample sequenced in a study of early T cells in non-severe SARS-CoV-2 infection. TCRdb reprocessed the 5' RACE reads via MiXCR and lists one record per CDR3 protein. The repertoire includes under 140,000 distinct CDR3 sequences, 10% to 15% of them detected once, and 3.5% to 4% sits in the top ten. The sequenced sample was whole blood, obtained at baseline. These receptors all come from an adult who was a healthcare worker with PCR-confirmed SARS-CoV-2 infection or an uninfected control (not recorded which).

This clonotype was counted only a few times. This chain connects TRBV7-9 to TRBJ2-1; D may be TRBD1 or TRBD2 (9 bases each). Trimming removed 4 bases from V and 8 bases from J, with 21 bases in between. Germline V gene data show CDR1 as SEHNR and CDR2 as FQNEAQ (reference sequence). This CDR3 is 16 amino acids long. Written as DNA, the CDR3 is TGTGCCAGCAGCTGGGACAGGGCTAGCGGGAAGCATGAGCAGTTCTTC. It yields the protein CASSWDRASGKHEQFF. The variable domain in full, completed from reference TRBV7-9 and TRBJ2-1, reads DTGVSQNPRHKITKRGQNVTFRCDPISEHNRLYWYRQTLGQGPEFLTYFQNEAQLEKSRLLSDRFSAERPKGSFSTLEIQRTEQGDSAMYLCASSWDRASGKHEQFFGPGTRLTVL.

This clonotype was seen many times. The rearrangement links TRBV20-1 to TRBJ1-5; D gene ambiguous. This CDR3 is built from 13 residues. Germline V gene data show CDR1 as DFQATT and CDR2 as SNEGSKA (reference sequence). The V and J ends lost 1 base and 5 bases respectively, with 9 bases between them. In DNA, the CDR3 is TGCAGTGCTAGAGTCACCAGAGATCAGCCCCAGCATTTT. As protein: CSARVTRDQPQHF.

This clonotype was detected ten times or more. The chain uses TRBV2 and TRBJ1-1; 7 nucleotides agree with TRBD1. Trimming took 6 bases from V and 0 from J; bases not matched to a gene: 7. CDR3 length equals 15 residues. Germline lookup yields CDR1 SNHLY and CDR2 FYNNEI. This CDR3 is CASRRDSRMNTEAFF. Here the CDR3 DNA reads TGTGCCAGCAGACGGGACAGCCGAATGAACACTGAAGCTTTCTTT.

Only a few counts were recorded for this clonotype. This chain connects TRBV18 to TRBJ2-2; D remains unclear. Germline V gene lookup returns CDR1 KGHSH and CDR2 LQKENI. V was trimmed by 3 bases and J by 1 base, leaving 6 bases between them. The CDR3 loop spans 14 amino acids. CDR3 residues: CASSPERNTGELFF. As DNA, the CDR3 is TGTGCCAGCTCACCGGAGAGGAACACCGGGGAGCTGTTTTTT.

Ten or more counts support this clonotype. The chain joins TRBV11-2 to TRBJ2-5, with TRBD2 as a possible D gene (5 bases). Germline CDR1 is SGHAT and CDR2 is FQNNGV. The CDR3 is 15 amino acids. The V end lost 0 bases, the J end lost 4 bases, and 12 bases lay between the germline ends. CDR3 amino acids: CASSLERASRETQYF. Here the CDR3 DNA reads TGTGCCAGCAGCTTAGAACGGGCTAGCAGAGAGACCCAGTACTTC. Based on the CDR3 plus reference TRBV11-2 and TRBJ2-5, the full variable domain is EAGVAQSPRYKIIEKRQSVAFWCNPISGHATLYWYQQILGQGPKLLIQFQNNGVVDDSQLPKDRFSAERLKGVDSTLKIQPAKLEDSAVYLCASSLERASRETQYFGPGTRLLVL.

This clonotype was detected many times. This sequence joins TRBV6-2 or TRBV6-3 and TRBJ1-1; D unresolved. This CDR3 is built from 13 residues. Trimming cost V 2 bases and J 8 bases, with 12 bases left between them. Germline V gene lookup returns CDR1 MNHEY and CDR2 SVGEGT. The CDR3 bases are TGTGCCAGCAGTTACGTAAAGTCCCTCGAAGCTTTCTTT. This codes for CASSYVKSLEAFF.

This clonotype was found many times. This sequence joins TRBV9 and TRBJ2-1; weak D call: TRBD2 (6 bases). CDR1 is SGDLS, CDR2 YYNGEE, per germline. CDR3 length: 15 residues. Trimming removed 2 bases at V and 0 bases at J, with 9 bases between. The CDR3 sequence is CASSVSGSSYNEQFF. CDR3 nucleotide sequence: TGTGCCAGCAGCGTTAGCGGAAGCTCCTACAATGAGCAGTTCTTC.

The chain links TRBV4-1 to TRBJ1-1; D is unresolved. This CDR3 is 13 amino acids long. V was trimmed by 4 bases and J by 1 base, leaving 7 bases between them. The germline V gene has CDR1 MGHRA and CDR2 YSYEKL. CDR3 sequence: CASSPRTNTEAFF. DNA of the CDR3: TGCGCCAGCAGCCCACGGACGAACACTGAAGCTTTCTTT.

The CDR3 DNA is TGTGCCAGCAGTCCCAGGGGTAGCAATCAGCCCCAGCATTTT. It encodes CASSPRGSNQPQHF. The V gene is TRBV28, the J gene TRBJ1-5; perhaps TRBD1 as D (6 bases). The germline gives CDR1 MDHEN, CDR2 SYDVKM. The CDR3 contains 14 residues. V lost 5 bases, J lost 0 bases, and 8 bases lay in between.

This clonotype was picked up a small number of times. The V call is TRBV7-3, the J call TRBJ2-7; 8 positions match TRBD1. J gave up 4 bases and V 5 bases, and 10 bases lay outside the gene matches. The V gene's germline CDR1 is SGHTA and CDR2 FQGTGA. There are 15 residues in the CDR3. The CDR3 loop reads CASSLGAGGSYEQYF. CDR3 DNA sequence: TGTGCCAGCAGCCTGGGGGCAGGGGGCTCTTACGAGCAGTACTTC.